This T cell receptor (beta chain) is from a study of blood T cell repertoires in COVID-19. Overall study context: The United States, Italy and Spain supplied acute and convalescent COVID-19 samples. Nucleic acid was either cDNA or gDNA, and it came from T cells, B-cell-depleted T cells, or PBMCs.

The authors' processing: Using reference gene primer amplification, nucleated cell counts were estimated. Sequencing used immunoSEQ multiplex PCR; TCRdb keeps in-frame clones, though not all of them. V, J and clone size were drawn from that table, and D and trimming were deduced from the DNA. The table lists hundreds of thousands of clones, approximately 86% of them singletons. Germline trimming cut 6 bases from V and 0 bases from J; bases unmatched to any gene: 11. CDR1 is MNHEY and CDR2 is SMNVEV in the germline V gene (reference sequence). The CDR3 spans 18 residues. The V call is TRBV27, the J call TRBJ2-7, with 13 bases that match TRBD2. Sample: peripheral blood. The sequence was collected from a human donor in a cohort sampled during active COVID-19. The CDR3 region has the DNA TGTGCCAGCAGACCGACTAGCGGGGGGATCAAGAGCTCCTACGAGCAGTACTTC. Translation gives CASRPTSGGIKSSYEQYF.